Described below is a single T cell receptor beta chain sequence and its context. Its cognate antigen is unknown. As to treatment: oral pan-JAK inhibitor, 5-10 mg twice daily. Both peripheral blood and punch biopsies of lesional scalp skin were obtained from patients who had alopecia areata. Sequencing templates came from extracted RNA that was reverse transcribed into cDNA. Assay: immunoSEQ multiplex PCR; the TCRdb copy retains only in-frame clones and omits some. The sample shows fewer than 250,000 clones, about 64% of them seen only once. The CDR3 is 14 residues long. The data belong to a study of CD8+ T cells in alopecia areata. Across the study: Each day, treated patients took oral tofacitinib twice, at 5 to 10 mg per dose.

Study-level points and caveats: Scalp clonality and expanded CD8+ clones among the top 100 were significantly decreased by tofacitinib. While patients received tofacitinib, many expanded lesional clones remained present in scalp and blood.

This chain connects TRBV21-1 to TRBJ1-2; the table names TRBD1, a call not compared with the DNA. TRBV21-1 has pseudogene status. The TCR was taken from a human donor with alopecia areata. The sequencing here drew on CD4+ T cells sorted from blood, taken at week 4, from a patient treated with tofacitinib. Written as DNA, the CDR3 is TGTGCCAGCAGCAAAGCAGGGGAAGCTTATGGCTACACCTTC. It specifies CASSKAGEAYGYTF.